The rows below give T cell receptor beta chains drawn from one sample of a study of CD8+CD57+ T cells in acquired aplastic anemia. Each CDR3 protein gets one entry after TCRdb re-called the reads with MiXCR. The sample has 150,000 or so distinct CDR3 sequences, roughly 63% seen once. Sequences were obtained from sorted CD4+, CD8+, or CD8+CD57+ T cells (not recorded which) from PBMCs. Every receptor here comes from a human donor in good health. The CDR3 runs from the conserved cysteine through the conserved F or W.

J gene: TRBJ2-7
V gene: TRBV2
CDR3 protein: CASSSKDGSYEQYF

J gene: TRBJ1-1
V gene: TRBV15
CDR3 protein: CATTGTGDRMNTEAFF

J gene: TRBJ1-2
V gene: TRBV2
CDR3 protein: CARAPRDLVGYTF

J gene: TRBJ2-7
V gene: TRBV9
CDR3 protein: CASSGGDSLYEQYF

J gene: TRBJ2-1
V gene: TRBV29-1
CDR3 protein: CSVEGSRGLASNEQFF

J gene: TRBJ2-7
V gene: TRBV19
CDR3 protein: CASSYRGRKEQYF

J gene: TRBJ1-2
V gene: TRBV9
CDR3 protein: CASSENRGIYGYTF

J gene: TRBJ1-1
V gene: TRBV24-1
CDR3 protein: CATRADGGTAFF

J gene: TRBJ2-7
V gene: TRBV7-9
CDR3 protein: CASSLSAHWDEQYF

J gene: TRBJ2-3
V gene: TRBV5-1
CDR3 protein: CASRRGRGFSTDTQYF

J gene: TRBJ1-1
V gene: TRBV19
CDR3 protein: CASSINSDRYNEAFF

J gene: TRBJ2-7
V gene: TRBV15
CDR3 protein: CATSESRGRDEQYF

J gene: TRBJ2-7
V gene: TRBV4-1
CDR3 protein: CASSRQGAAYEQYF

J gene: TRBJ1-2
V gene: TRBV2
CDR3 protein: CASLPHRTGSGYTF

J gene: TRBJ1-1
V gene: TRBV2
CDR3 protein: CASSVFGTTEAFF

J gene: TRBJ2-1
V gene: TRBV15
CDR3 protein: CATSRQWTSGSNEQFF

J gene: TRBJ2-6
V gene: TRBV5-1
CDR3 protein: CASSFGGGASGDTEAF

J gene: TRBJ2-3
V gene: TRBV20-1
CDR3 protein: CSASSTSDTQYF

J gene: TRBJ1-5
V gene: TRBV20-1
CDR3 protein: CSARPGSGNQPQHF

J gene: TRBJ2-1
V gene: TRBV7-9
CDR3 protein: CASSGRTSGRNEQFF

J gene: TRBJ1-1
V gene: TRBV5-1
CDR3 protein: CASSLDRGGLEAFF

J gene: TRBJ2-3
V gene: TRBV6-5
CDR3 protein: CASSPKQVWSSTDTQYF

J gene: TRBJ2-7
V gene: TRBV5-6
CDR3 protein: CASSLAPGLAVGEQYF

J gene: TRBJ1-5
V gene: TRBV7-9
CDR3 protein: CASSLEGSGQPQHF

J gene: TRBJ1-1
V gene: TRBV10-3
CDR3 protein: CAISESGQGLTEAFF